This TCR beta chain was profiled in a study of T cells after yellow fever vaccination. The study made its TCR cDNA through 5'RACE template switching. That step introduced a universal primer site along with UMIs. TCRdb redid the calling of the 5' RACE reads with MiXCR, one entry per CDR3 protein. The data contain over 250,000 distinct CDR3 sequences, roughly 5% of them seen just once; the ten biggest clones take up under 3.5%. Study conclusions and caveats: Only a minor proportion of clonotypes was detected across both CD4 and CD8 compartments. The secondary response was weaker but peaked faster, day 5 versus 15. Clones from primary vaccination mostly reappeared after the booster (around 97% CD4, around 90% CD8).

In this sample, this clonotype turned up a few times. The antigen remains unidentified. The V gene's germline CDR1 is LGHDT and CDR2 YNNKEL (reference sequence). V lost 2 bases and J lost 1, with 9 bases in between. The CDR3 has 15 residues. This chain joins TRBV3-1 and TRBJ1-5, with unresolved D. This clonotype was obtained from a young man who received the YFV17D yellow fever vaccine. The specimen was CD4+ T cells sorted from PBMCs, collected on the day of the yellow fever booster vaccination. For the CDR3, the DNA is TGTGCCAGCAGCCAATCGCCCGGGAGCAATCAGCCCCAGCATTTT. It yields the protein CASSQSPGSNQPQHF. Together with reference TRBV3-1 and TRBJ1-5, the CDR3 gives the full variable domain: DTAVSQTPKYLVTQMGNDKSIKCEQNLGHDTMYWYKQDSKKFLKIMFSYNNKELIINETVPNRFSPKSPDKAHLNLHINSLELGDSAVYFCASSQSPGSNQPQHFGDGTRLSIL.